This T cell receptor beta chain appears in the sequencing data of a study of blood T cell repertoires in COVID-19. Assay used: immunoSEQ multiplex PCR; TCRdb lists only in-frame clones, some missing. The sample shows approximately 100,000 clones, 65% to 90% of them seen only once. Germline assignment: CDR1 DFQATT and CDR2 SNEGSKA (reference sequence). The CDR3 consists of 11 residues. V was cut by 5 bases and J by 3 bases, with 5 bases left in between. The chain joins TRBV20-1 to TRBJ1-3; D not certain. The sample consisted of peripheral blood. This sequence was found in a man between 65 and 85 years old with active or convalescent COVID-19. As DNA, the CDR3 is TGCAGTGCTCACTTTGGAAACACCATATATTTT. Translation: CSAHFGNTIYF.